The rows below give T cell receptor beta chains drawn from one sample of a study of blood T cell repertoires in COVID-19. The assay was immunoSEQ multiplex PCR, and TCRdb's table has in-frame clones only and misses some. The repertoire holds roughly 330,000 clones, approximately 86% seen once, with around 8.9% in the top ten. Sequencing was carried out using peripheral blood. The origin of the receptors is a man aged 30 to 39 with COVID-19, enrolled during active disease. CDR3s include the opening cysteine and the closing phenylalanine or tryptophan. A D gene is named only where the DNA matches it firmly. Rows may omit the clone size; those that give it use once, few, many or a size class.

>.|TRBJ2-7|.|TRBV5-1
CASSPGQEQYF
TGCGCCAGCAGCCCGGGACAAGAGCAGTACTTC
>.|TRBJ1-5|TRBD1|TRBV10-3
CAITTDRDQPQHF
TGTGCCATCACTACAGACAGGGACCAGCCCCAGCATTTT
>few|TRBJ1-5|.|TRBV7-9
CASSRTADQPQHF
TGTGCCAGCAGCAGGACAGCCGATCAGCCCCAGCATTTT
>.|TRBJ1-6|.|TRBV19
CASRDRSSYNSPLHF
TGTGCCAGTAGAGACCGGAGCTCCTATAATTCACCCCTCCACTTT
>.|TRBJ1-6|.|TRBV14
CASSQEWSYNSPLHF
TGTGCCAGCAGCCAAGAGTGGAGCTACAATTCACCCCTCCACTTT
>.|TRBJ2-7|TRBD1|TRBV4-1
CASSLPEGQGAGEQYF
TGCGCCAGCAGCCTCCCAGAGGGACAGGGGGCGGGCGAGCAGTACTTC
>.|TRBJ2-6|.|TRBV5-5
CASSWADSGGKTGANVLTF
TGTGCCAGCAGCTGGGCGGACAGCGGCGGAAAAACTGGGGCCAACGTCCTGACTTTC
>.|TRBJ1-1|TRBD1|TRBV5-1
CASSLWTGETEAFF
TGCGCCAGCAGCCTATGGACAGGGGAGACTGAAGCTTTCTTT
>.|TRBJ2-2|TRBD2|TRBV3-1/TRBV3-2
CASSRREGTGELFF
TGTGCCAGCAGCCGGCGGGAGGGCACCGGGGAGCTGTTTTTT
>.|TRBJ1-2|TRBD1|TRBV5-1
CASSLDRAGYTF
TGCGCCAGCAGCCTTGACAGGGCTGGCTACACCTTC
>.|TRBJ2-1|TRBD2|TRBV7-2
CASSLGGLAGGPHEQFF
TGTGCCAGCAGCTTAGGGGGACTAGCGGGAGGGCCACATGAGCAGTTCTTC
>.|TRBJ2-7|.|TRBV15
CATSRDRQDPMYEQYF
TGTGCCACCAGCAGAGATCGACAGGACCCTATGTACGAGCAGTACTTC
>.|TRBJ1-4|.|TRBV10-3
CAISESGSTRSGEKLFF
TGTGCCATCAGTGAGTCGGGTTCAACTAGGAGCGGTGAAAAACTGTTTTTT
>.|TRBJ1-5|.|TRBV19
CASSNAGELGNQPQHF
TGTGCCAGTAGTAATGCGGGGGAATTAGGCAATCAGCCCCAGCATTTT
>.|TRBJ1-4|TRBD1|TRBV5-1
CASSTGTGNEKLFF
TGCGCCAGCAGTACCGGGACAGGGAATGAAAAACTGTTTTTT
>once|TRBJ1-1|.|TRBV29-1
CSVEGPTSGGKYTEAFF
TGCAGCGTTGAAGGACCTACCTCAGGTGGTAAGTACACTGAAGCTTTCTTT
>.|TRBJ2-7|.|TRBV18
CASSQGVNYEQYF
TGTGCCAGCTCACAAGGAGTTAACTACGAGCAGTACTTC
>.|TRBJ2-1|.|TRBV27
CASSLWGTPYNEQFF
TGTGCCAGCAGTTTATGGGGGACTCCCTACAATGAGCAGTTCTTC
>.|TRBJ2-5|.|TRBV5-5
CASSVPQGSETQYF
TGTGCCAGCAGCGTACCACAGGGATCAGAGACCCAGTACTTC
>.|TRBJ2-2|.|TRBV19
CATWGTSNTGELFF
TGTGCCACTTGGGGCACCTCGAACACCGGGGAGCTGTTTTTT
>.|TRBJ2-7|.|TRBV28
CASSPPGFGVAGEQYF
TGTGCCAGCAGCCCTCCAGGGTTCGGTGTTGCCGGGGAGCAGTACTTC
>.|TRBJ1-1|.|TRBV19
CASSSQGETEAFF
TGTGCCAGTAGTTCGCAAGGGGAAACTGAAGCTTTCTTT
>.|TRBJ2-7|.|TRBV7-2
CASSLTRAVNYEQYF
TGTGCCAGCAGCTTAACCCGAGCTGTTAACTACGAGCAGTACTTC
>.|TRBJ1-2|.|TRBV6-2/TRBV6-3
CASSYGSWRGDGYTF
TGTGCCAGCAGTTACGGATCGTGGAGAGGTGATGGCTACACCTTC
>.|TRBJ2-7|TRBD2|TRBV12-3/TRBV12-4
CASTPGGRYEQYF
TGTGCCAGCACCCCGGGGGGGCGCTACGAGCAGTACTTC
>.|TRBJ1-3|.|TRBV7-9
CASSLAGQLIRSGNTIYF
TGTGCCAGCAGCTTAGCGGGGCAGCTGATACGCTCTGGAAACACCATATATTTT
>once|TRBJ1-6|.|TRBV5-4
CASSSIQDSPLHF
TGTGCCAGCAGCTCGATACAAGATTCACCCCTCCACTTT
>few|TRBJ2-7|TRBD2|TRBV28
CASSEGLAGAYEQYF
TGTGCCAGCAGCGAGGGACTAGCGGGAGCATACGAGCAGTACTTC
>.|TRBJ2-2|TRBD1|TRBV7-3
CATEKGANTGELFF
TGTGCCACCGAAAAGGGGGCCAACACCGGGGAGCTGTTTTTT
>.|TRBJ1-4|.|TRBV18
CASSPSTRNEKLFF
TGTGCCAGCTCACCTTCGACAAGGAATGAAAAACTGTTTTTT
>.|TRBJ2-1|TRBD2|TRBV9
CASSPEVRTSNEQFF
TGTGCCAGCAGCCCAGAGGTACGGACTAGCAATGAGCAGTTCTTC
>.|TRBJ2-3|TRBD2|TRBV5-1
CASQLASSTDTQYF
TGCGCCAGCCAACTAGCGTCTAGCACAGATACGCAGTATTTT
>.|TRBJ2-5|TRBD2|TRBV6-5
CASSRGTSGRETQYF
TGTGCCAGCAGTCGGGGGACTAGCGGAAGGGAGACCCAGTACTTC
>.|TRBJ2-5|TRBD2|TRBV15
CATSSGLAGNMETQYF
TGTGCCACCAGCAGTGGACTAGCGGGAAATATGGAGACCCAGTACTTC
>.|TRBJ2-7|TRBD2|TRBV29-1
CSVEGQAGASYEQYF
TGCAGCGTTGAGGGGCAAGCGGGAGCGTCCTACGAGCAGTACTTC
>.|TRBJ2-3|TRBD2|TRBV5-1
CASSLVTSGGAFIFNTQYF
TGCGCCAGCAGCTTGGTTACTAGCGGGGGGGCCTTTATCTTTAATACGCAGTATTTT
>.|TRBJ2-7|.|TRBV5-1
CASSSVAGLNEQYF
TGCGCCAGCAGCTCCGTCGCCGGGTTGAACGAGCAGTACTTC
>.|TRBJ1-3|.|TRBV6-4
CASSVFDSSSGNTIYF
TGTGCCAGCAGTGTTTTTGACAGTTCCTCTGGAAACACCATATATTTT
>.|TRBJ2-3|.|TRBV14
CASSQAKRDTTDTQYF
TGTGCCAGCAGCCAAGCCAAACGGGACACCACAGATACGCAGTATTTT
>.|TRBJ2-2|.|TRBV4-2
CASSPSTGELFF
TGTGCCAGCAGCCCTAGTACCGGGGAGCTGTTTTTT
>few|TRBJ2-1|TRBD1|TRBV2
CASSVDRGLDNEQFF
TGTGCCAGCAGTGTAGACAGGGGGCTCGACAATGAGCAGTTCTTC
>.|TRBJ2-3|.|TRBV7-8
CASSLAWSSDTQYF
TGTGCCAGCAGCTTAGCCTGGAGTTCAGATACGCAGTATTTT
>.|TRBJ1-1|TRBD1|TRBV6-5
CASSRRTGAITEAFF
TGTGCCAGCAGTCGTCGGACAGGCGCAATTACTGAAGCTTTCTTT
>.|TRBJ1-5|.|TRBV19
CASSIAGSNQPQHF
TGTGCCAGTAGTATCGCAGGGAGCAATCAGCCCCAGCATTTT
>.|TRBJ1-1|.|TRBV4-2
CASSQDGRAGGTEAFF
TGTGCCAGCAGCCAAGATGGCAGGGCGGGGGGCACTGAAGCTTTCTTT
>.|TRBJ1-2|.|TRBV28
CASSFTSPYGYTF
TGTGCCAGCAGTTTCACGAGCCCCTATGGCTACACCTTC